Given below is one T cell receptor (beta chain) in context. The V and J ends lost 6 bases and 5 bases, in that order; junction bases with no gene match: 1. CDR1 and CDR2 (germline): SNHLY, FYNNEI. CDR3 size: 13 residues. This entry belongs to a study of T cell clones after liver transplantation. Study background: HCV positivity affected three of eight recipients; the rest lacked autoimmune or viral indications.

TCRdb's table, derived via immunoSEQ multiplex PCR, lists solely in-frame clones and lacks some. The sample includes fewer than 110,000 clones, about 86% seen only once; the top ten take approximately 3%. Sequences were derived from CD4+ T cells from blood, sampled approximately 50 months after liver transplant. The sequence derives from a human patient who received a liver transplant. Some T cells may be supplied by the graft donor. The genes are TRBV2 and TRBJ1-4; TRBD1 matches 9 bases. CDR3 loop: CASRDRGNEKLFF. The CDR3 coding sequence is TGTGCCAGCAGGGACAGGGGCAATGAAAAACTGTTTTTT.